Listed below are T cell receptor beta chains from one sample, sequenced in a study of cytomegalovirus exposure and HLA in healthy donors. TCRdb's table, derived via immunoSEQ multiplex PCR, lists solely in-frame clones and lacks some. The sample has over 100,000 clones. Sequences were obtained from PBMCs. The source is a woman aged 35 to 49 in good health and CMV-seropositive. CDR3s include the opening cysteine and the closing phenylalanine or tryptophan. A D gene is named only where the DNA matches it firmly.

V	D	J	CDR3	DNA
TRBV25-1	-	TRBJ1-3	CAGPSFGSLSSGNTIYF	TGTGCCGGCCCCTCCTTCGGGTCTCTAAGCTCTGGAAACACCATATATTTT
TRBV28	TRBD1	TRBJ2-7	CASRGQGAGEQYF	TGTGCCAGCAGGGGACAGGGGGCGGGCGAGCAGTACTTC
TRBV18	TRBD1	TRBJ1-1	CASSLPTGRNTEAFF	TGTGCCAGCTCACTACCGACAGGGAGGAACACTGAAGCTTTCTTT
TRBV7-9	TRBD1	TRBJ2-5	CASSPTGRGETQYF	TGTGCCAGCAGCCCGACAGGGCGAGGGGAGACCCAGTACTTC
TRBV5-1	TRBD2	TRBJ2-3	CASSLESGTNTDTQYF	TGCGCCAGCAGCTTGGAATCCGGGACTAACACAGATACGCAGTATTTT
TRBV10-3	-	TRBJ1-5	CAISESVNQPQHF	TGTGCCATCAGTGAATCTGTTAATCAGCCCCAGCATTTT
TRBV9	-	TRBJ1-5	CASSVGIANQPQHF	TGTGCCAGCAGCGTAGGTATAGCAAATCAGCCCCAGCATTTT
TRBV9	-	TRBJ1-1	CASSVERLGGAFF	TGTGCCAGCAGCGTAGAAAGATTAGGGGGAGCTTTCTTT
TRBV5-6	-	TRBJ1-4	CASSLGWSREKLFF	TGTGCCAGCAGCTTGGGTTGGAGTAGGGAAAAACTGTTTTTT
TRBV11-3	TRBD2	TRBJ2-1	CASSSGLAGSRDEQFF	TGTGCCAGCAGCTCTGGACTAGCGGGAAGTCGCGATGAGCAGTTCTTC
TRBV19	-	TRBJ2-7	CASSESGGAYEQYF	TGTGCCAGTAGTGAGTCGGGGGGCGCATACGAGCAGTACTTC
TRBV7-9	-	TRBJ1-1	CASSLRAGRNTEAFF	TGTGCCAGCAGCTTAAGGGCGGGGAGGAACACTGAAGCTTTCTTT
TRBV6-1	TRBD1	TRBJ2-7	CASSVRDRGLEEQYF	TGTGCCAGCAGTGTCCGGGACAGGGGGTTAGAAGAGCAGTACTTC
TRBV10-3	TRBD2	TRBJ2-3	CAISGVGGGDTQYF	TGTGCCATCAGTGGAGTCGGGGGGGGAGATACGCAGTATTTT
TRBV5-6	-	TRBJ2-5	CASSLDISGFGETQYF	TGTGCCAGCAGCTTGGACATCTCAGGGTTCGGCGAGACCCAGTACTTC
TRBV6-1	TRBD1	TRBJ2-7	CASSGQVLMQYF	TGTGCCAGCAGCGGACAGGTTCTGATGCAGTACTTC
TRBV10-3	TRBD2	TRBJ2-7	CVISESSGSIREQYF	TGTGTCATCAGTGAGTCCAGCGGGAGCATTAGGGAGCAGTACTTC
TRBV7-7	TRBD1	TRBJ2-7	CASSLGQGAYEQYF	TGTGCCAGCAGCCTGGGACAGGGGGCCTACGAGCAGTACTTC
TRBV10-3	TRBD1	TRBJ2-1	CAIGLDRAGGEQFF	TGTGCCATCGGCCTGGACAGGGCCGGGGGTGAGCAGTTCTTC
TRBV6-5	TRBD2	TRBJ2-7	CASSRTSDEQYF	TGTGCCAGCAGTCGGACTAGCGACGAGCAGTACTTC
TRBV7-9	TRBD1	TRBJ2-1	CASSLEQGVYNEQFF	TGTGCCAGCAGCTTAGAGCAGGGGGTCTACAATGAGCAGTTCTTC
TRBV18	-	TRBJ1-2	CASSPEGQLYGYTF	TGTGCCAGCTCACCGGAAGGACAGCTCTATGGCTACACCTTC
TRBV6-1	TRBD2	TRBJ2-7	CASSVNPLAGGAYEQYF	TGTGCCAGCAGTGTAAACCCACTAGCGGGAGGAGCCTACGAGCAGTACTTC
TRBV5-1	TRBD1	TRBJ2-5	CASSLETGGETQYF	TGCGCCAGCAGCTTGGAGACAGGGGGAGAGACCCAGTACTTC
TRBV5-1	-	TRBJ2-1	CASSPPSNEQFF	TGCGCCAGCAGCCCCCCGAGCAATGAGCAGTTCTTC
TRBV7-3	TRBD1	TRBJ1-1	CASSSRGLVTEAFF	TGTGCCAGCAGTTCCAGGGGGCTCGTGACTGAAGCTTTCTTT
TRBV23-1	-	TRBJ1-5	CASRRGGPWCSNQPQHF	TGCGCCAGCAGAAGGGGGGGGCCCTGGTGTAGCAATCAGCCCCAGCATTTT
TRBV20-1	TRBD1	TRBJ1-2	CSAQTGLGYTF	TGCAGTGCTCAGACAGGGCTTGGCTACACCTTC
TRBV4-1	-	TRBJ2-3	CASSQGGAGDTDTQYF	TGCGCCAGCAGCCAAGGGGGGGCGGGAGACACAGATACGCAGTATTTT
TRBV19	TRBD2	TRBJ2-7	CASSMGTSGISEQYF	TGTGCCAGTAGTATGGGGACTAGCGGGATCTCCGAGCAGTACTTC
TRBV19	-	TRBJ2-3	CASSMNSGSTDTQYF	TGTGCCAGTAGTATGAATAGCGGCAGCACAGATACGCAGTATTTT
TRBV15	-	TRBJ2-3	CATSREAHRTQYF	TGTGCCACCAGCAGAGAGGCCCACAGAACGCAGTATTTT
TRBV9	-	TRBJ1-1	CASSSGQLNTEAFF	TGTGCCAGCAGCTCGGGACAATTGAACACTGAAGCTTTCTTT
TRBV7-8	-	TRBJ2-1	CASSSPPLEQFF	TGTGCCAGCAGCTCGCCCCCACTTGAGCAGTTCTTC
TRBV29-1	TRBD2	TRBJ2-5	CSVGRGEETQYF	TGCAGCGTTGGCCGGGGGGAGGAGACCCAGTACTTC
TRBV6-5	TRBD1	TRBJ1-1	CASILGQGNTEAFF	TGTGCCAGCATATTGGGACAGGGGAACACTGAAGCTTTCTTT
TRBV6-6	-	TRBJ2-7	CASRSSYEQYF	TGTGCCAGCAGGAGCTCCTACGAGCAGTACTTC
TRBV7-2	TRBD1	TRBJ2-2	CASSLARGLAGELFF	TGTGCCAGCAGCTTAGCTAGGGGGCTGGCCGGGGAGCTGTTTTTT
TRBV7-8	TRBD1	TRBJ2-7	CASSLPTGGRHEQYF	TGTGCCAGCAGCTTACCGACAGGGGGTAGGCACGAGCAGTACTTC
TRBV21-1	-	TRBJ2-7	CASSLCNDRRDRSYEQYF	TGTGCCAGCAGCCTTTGCAACGATCGCCGGGACAGGTCCTACGAGCAGTACTTC
TRBV9	TRBD2	TRBJ2-3	CASSRGGTSGSTDTQYF	TGTGCCAGCAGCCGGGGTGGGACTAGCGGAAGCACAGATACGCAGTATTTT